One and the same sample provided the 8 T cell receptor beta chains below, sequenced in a study of blood T cell repertoires in COVID-19. Profiled with immunoSEQ multiplex PCR; TCRdb holds only in-frame clones, not every one. Among about 270,000 clones listed, around 90% were seen once. Material: PBMCs or T cells enriched from blood (not recorded which). Receptors were obtained from a woman between 50 and 59 years old who had recovered from COVID-19.

V is TRBV29-1 and J is TRBJ1-2; weak D call: TRBD1 (6 bases). Germline V gene sequence: CDR1 SQVTM, CDR2 ANQGSEA. The V gene lost 3 bases and the J gene lost 7 bases, with 9 bases spanning the gap. The CDR3 runs to 11 residues. CDR3 in DNA: TGCAGCGTTGAGGGGGCAACTGGCTACACCTTC. The encoded protein is CSVEGATGYTF. The full variable domain, completed using reference TRBV29-1 and TRBJ1-2, is SAVISQKPSRDICQRGTSLTIQCQVDSQVTMMFWYRQQPGQSLTLIATANQGSEATYESGFVIDKFPISRPNLTFSTLTVSNMSPEDSSIYLCSVEGATGYTFGSGTRLTVV.

The CDR3 nucleotides are TGCGCCAGCAGCTCCCCATTTCTTAGCGGGAGGGCCTTTGGCACCGGGGAGCTGTTTTTT. Its protein is CASSSPFLSGRAFGTGELFF. The rearrangement joins TRBV5-1 to TRBJ2-2, with TRBD2 matching 11 bases. CDR1 is SGHRS, CDR2 YFSETQ, per germline. The CDR3 is made up of 20 amino acids. The ends lost 3 bases at V and 4 bases at J; junction bases unmatched: 17. The entire variable domain, with the rest obtained from reference TRBV5-1 and TRBJ2-2, is as follows: KAGVTQTPRYLIKTRGQQVTLSCSPISGHRSVSWYQQTPGQGLQFLFEYFSETQRNKGNFPGRFSGRQFSNSRSEMNVSTLELGDSALYLCASSSPFLSGRAFGTGELFFGEGSRLTVL.

The chain links TRBV12-3 or TRBV12-4 to TRBJ1-1; 11 bases are shared with TRBD1. J gave up 4 bases and V 6 bases, and 1 base lay outside the gene matches. The CDR3 covers 13 residues. Here the CDR3 DNA reads TGTGCCAGCAGCGGGACAGGGGGCACTGAAGCTTTCTTT. As protein: CASSGTGGTEAFF.

This clone has only a few counts. V gene TRBV5-1 combines with J gene TRBJ2-2; 12 nucleotides match TRBD2. Germline lookup yields CDR1 SGHRS and CDR2 YFSETQ. The CDR3 covers 15 residues. Unmatched junction bases numbered 4, after V lost 4 bases and J lost 6 bases. The CDR3 region is CASSPGLAGSGELFF. For the CDR3, the DNA is TGCGCCAGCAGCCCCGGACTAGCGGGATCCGGGGAGCTGTTTTTT.

This chain joins TRBV6-5 and TRBJ1-5; 8 bases align to TRBD1. This CDR3 is 15 amino acids long. Germline assignment: CDR1 MNHEY and CDR2 SVGAGI. The V segment lost 8 bases and the J segment 2 bases; nucleotides outside the gene matches: 8. The CDR3 DNA follows: TGTGCCAGCGCTCCCCAGGACAGGGGCAATCAGCCCCAGCATTTT. This gives the protein CASAPQDRGNQPQHF.

This clone was detected once. The chain joins TRBV7-9 to TRBJ1-2, with 7 bases matching TRBD1. The trim removed 5 bases at V and 2 bases at J, leaving 5 bases unmatched. This CDR3 region has 14 residues. Germline-derived CDR1 and CDR2 are SEHNR and FQNEAQ (reference sequence). The CDR3 reads CASSRTGDNYGYTF. CDR3 coding DNA: TGTGCCAGCAGCCGGACAGGAGACAACTATGGCTACACCTTC.

V usage is TRBV5-5 and J usage is TRBJ2-1, with 7 bases fitting TRBD1. Germline lookup yields CDR1 SGHKS and CDR2 YYEKEE (reference sequence). The CDR3 covers 15 residues. V was pared by 5 bases and J by 2 bases, with 7 bases of the junction left unmatched. The CDR3 here is CASSPPGQTYNEQFF. In DNA form, the CDR3 reads TGTGCCAGCAGTCCTCCGGGACAGACCTACAATGAGCAGTTCTTC.

This chain joins TRBV28 and TRBJ1-4; possible D gene TRBD1, 6 bases. V dropped 3 bases and J dropped 8 bases, with 13 bases sitting between them. The CDR3 has 14 amino acids. Germline loops: CDR1 MDHEN, CDR2 SYDVKM. As DNA, the CDR3 is TGTGCCAGCAGTTTCGGGGGGGCTGGCGAAAAACTGTTTTTT. It codes for CASSFGGAGEKLFF.